This paragraph covers one T cell receptor beta chain sequence. Original methodology: Reference gene primer amplification yielded estimated nucleated cell counts. The assay was immunoSEQ multiplex PCR, and TCRdb's table has in-frame clones only and misses some. V and J calls and clone size are given by that table; D and trimming were obtained from the DNA. This table holds around 72,000 clones, over 80% found once. This record belongs to a study of blood T cell repertoires in COVID-19. The CDR3 consists of 17 residues. With V trimmed by 0 bases and J by 5 bases, 7 bases remained unmatched. Germline V gives CDR1 SGDLS, CDR2 YYNGEE.

V gene TRBV9 combines with J gene TRBJ2-2; 10 bases agree with TRBD1. This TCR derives from a woman aged 55 to 70 with acute or convalescent COVID-19. Sample: peripheral blood. CDR3 in amino acids: CASSVGDRGQRTGELFF. The CDR3 region has the DNA TGTGCCAGCAGCGTAGGAGACAGGGGGCAACGGACCGGGGAGCTGTTTTTT.